This TCR beta chain stems from a study of blood T cell repertoires in COVID-19. Turning to the study itself: Researchers got acute and convalescent COVID-19 samples from the United States, Italy and Spain. The cDNA or gDNA used as material had been derived from T cells, B-cell-depleted T cells, or PBMCs.

Original handling: Reference gene primer amplification gave nucleated cell count estimates. Profiled with immunoSEQ multiplex PCR; TCRdb holds only in-frame clones, not every one. The V and J calls and clone size are taken from that table; D and trimming were inferred from the DNA. The table shows around 210,000 clones, with approximately 82% occurring only once. CDR1 and CDR2 (germline): SGHRS, YFSETQ. The length of the CDR3 is 16 residues. V lost 1 base and J lost 0, with 14 bases in between. The chain couples TRBV5-1 to TRBJ2-7; perhaps TRBD2 as D (5 bases). Source material: peripheral blood. The source of this sequence is a human donor in a cohort sampled during active COVID-19. The CDR3 here is CASSLSPAASSYEQYF. The CDR3 DNA reads TGCGCCAGCAGCTTGTCTCCAGCGGCAAGCTCCTACGAGCAGTACTTC.